Detailed here is one T cell receptor (beta chain). The target antigen is unknown. This specimen comes from a study of glioma-infiltrating T cells after dendritic cell vaccination. Some clones are missing from TCRdb's copy, which holds only in-frame ones; the method was immunoSEQ multiplex PCR. The table lists 50,000 to 65,000 clones, over 75% of them singletons. CDR1 and CDR2 from the germline V gene are SNHLY and FYNNEI. V gave up 6 bases and J gave up 6 bases; unmatched junction bases: 6. The CDR3 is 14 amino acids. Time point: after dendritic cell vaccination, including at tumor progression/relapse. Study outcomes and limitations: Higher TCR clonality did not directly relate to longer survival.

The sequence came from a human donor with glioblastoma. This specimen was blood, taken after dendritic cell vaccination. The rearrangement joins TRBV2 to TRBJ1-2; 11 bases match TRBD1. The CDR3: CASSDGTGGNGYTF. As DNA, the CDR3 is TGTGCCAGCAGCGACGGGACAGGGGGAAATGGCTACACCTTC. Together with reference TRBV2 and TRBJ1-2, the CDR3 gives the full variable domain: EPEVTQTPSHQVTQMGQEVILRCVPISNHLYFYWYRQILGQKVEFLVSFYNNEISEKSEIFDDQFSVERPDGSNFTLKIRSTKLEDSAMYFCASSDGTGGNGYTFGSGTRLTVV.